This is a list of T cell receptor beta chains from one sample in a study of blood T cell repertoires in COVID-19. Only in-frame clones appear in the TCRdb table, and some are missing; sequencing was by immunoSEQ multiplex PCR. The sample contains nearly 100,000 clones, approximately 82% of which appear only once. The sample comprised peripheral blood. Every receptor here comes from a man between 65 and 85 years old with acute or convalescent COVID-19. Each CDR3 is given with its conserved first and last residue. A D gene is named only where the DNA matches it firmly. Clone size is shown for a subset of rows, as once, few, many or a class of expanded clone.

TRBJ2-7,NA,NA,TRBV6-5,CAVGDSPYEQYF,TGTGCCGTCGGTGACAGCCCCTACGAGCAGTACTTC
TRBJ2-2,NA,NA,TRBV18,CASSPGEDTGELFF,TGTGCCAGCTCACCGGGGGAGGACACCGGGGAGCTGTTTTTT
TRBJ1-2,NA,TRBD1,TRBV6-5,CASKRTDRGPYGYTF,TGTGCCAGCAAGCGGACGGACAGGGGACCCTATGGCTACACCTTC
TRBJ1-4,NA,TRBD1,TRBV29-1,CSVAGTANEKLFF,TGCAGCGTTGCCGGGACAGCTAATGAAAAACTGTTTTTT
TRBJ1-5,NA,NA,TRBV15,CATSRAKISGANQPQHF,TGTGCCACCAGCAGAGCTAAAATCTCAGGGGCCAACCAGCCCCAGCATTTT
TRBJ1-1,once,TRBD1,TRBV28,CASRAGQAGTEAFF,TGTGCCAGCAGGGCTGGACAGGCCGGCACTGAAGCTTTCTTT
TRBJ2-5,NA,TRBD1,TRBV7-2,CASSSNRGGETQYF,TGTGCCAGCAGCTCGAACAGGGGTGGGGAGACCCAGTACTTC
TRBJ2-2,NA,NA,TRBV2,CASSAGTNTGELFF,TGTGCCAGCAGTGCCGGGACTAACACCGGGGAGCTGTTTTTT
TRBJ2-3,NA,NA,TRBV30,CAWSVLGREDTQYF,TGTGCCTGGAGTGTACTGGGCAGGGAAGATACGCAGTATTTT
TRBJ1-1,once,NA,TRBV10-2,CASSESVRGRGAFF,TGCGCCAGCAGTGAGTCGGTCAGGGGCAGGGGAGCTTTCTTT
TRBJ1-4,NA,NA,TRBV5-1,CASSYDRKFEKLFF,TGCGCCAGCAGCTATGACAGGAAGTTCGAAAAACTGTTTTTT
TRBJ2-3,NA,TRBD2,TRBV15,CATSRDNLAGETDTQYF,TGTGCCACCAGCAGAGATAATCTAGCGGGAGAGACAGATACGCAGTATTTT
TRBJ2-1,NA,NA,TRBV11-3,CASSPRDNYNEQFF,TGTGCCAGCAGCCCTCGGGACAACTACAATGAGCAGTTCTTC
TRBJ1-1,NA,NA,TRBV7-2,CASSSPTGSNTEAFF,TGTGCCAGCAGCTCGCCTACAGGGTCCAACACTGAAGCTTTCTTT
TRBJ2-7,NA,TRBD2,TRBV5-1,CASSVGTSGSYEQYF,TGCGCCAGCAGCGTCGGGACTAGCGGGAGCTACGAGCAGTACTTC
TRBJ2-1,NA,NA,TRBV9,CASSVGDSGFRSEQFF,TGTGCCAGCAGCGTAGGAGATAGCGGTTTTAGGTCGGAGCAGTTCTTC
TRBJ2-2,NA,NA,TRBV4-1,CASSQTNGAGELFF,TGCGCCAGCAGCCAAACGAACGGGGCCGGGGAGCTGTTTTTT
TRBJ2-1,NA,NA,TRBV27,CASKEGGSYNEQFF,TGTGCCAGCAAGGAGGGTGGCTCCTACAATGAGCAGTTCTTC
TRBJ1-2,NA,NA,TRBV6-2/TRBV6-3,CASSSAYREVGFYTF,TGTGCCAGCAGCTCAGCCTACAGGGAAGTAGGTTTCTACACCTTC
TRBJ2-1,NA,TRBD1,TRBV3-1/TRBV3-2,CASSLYRGDEQFF,TGTGCCAGCAGCCTCTACAGGGGCGATGAGCAGTTCTTC
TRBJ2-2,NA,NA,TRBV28,CASSLLQALGRELFF,TGTGCCAGCAGTCTCTTACAGGCGCTGGGCCGGGAGCTGTTTTTT
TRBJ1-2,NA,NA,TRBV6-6,CASRQGEGYTF,TGTGCCAGCAGACAGGGTGAAGGCTACACCTTC
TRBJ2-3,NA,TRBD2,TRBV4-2,CASSQGGGNPDTQYF,TGTGCCAGCAGCCAAGGGGGAGGGAACCCAGATACGCAGTATTTT
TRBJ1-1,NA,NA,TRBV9,CASSPRGESNTEAFF,TGTGCCAGCAGCCCGAGAGGAGAATCGAACACTGAAGCTTTCTTT
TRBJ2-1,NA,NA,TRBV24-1,CATSDPLNEQFF,TGTGCCACCAGTGATCCCCTTAATGAGCAGTTCTTC
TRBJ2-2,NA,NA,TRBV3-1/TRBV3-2,CASSQNQGSGELFF,TGTGCCAGCAGCCAAAACCAGGGTTCCGGGGAGCTGTTTTTT
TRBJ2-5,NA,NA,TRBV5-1,CASSLIQGSETQYF,TGCGCCAGCAGCTTGATCCAGGGCTCAGAGACCCAGTACTTC
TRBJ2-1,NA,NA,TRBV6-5,CATPGPTSSYNEQFF,TGTGCCACCCCTGGCCCCACCAGCTCCTACAATGAGCAGTTCTTC
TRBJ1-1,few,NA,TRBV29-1,CSVEDLTGAFF,TGCAGCGTTGAAGATCTCACCGGGGCTTTCTTT
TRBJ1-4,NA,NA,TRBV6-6,CASRTGQPTNEKLFF,TGTGCCAGCAGGACCGGACAGCCAACTAATGAAAAACTGTTTTTT
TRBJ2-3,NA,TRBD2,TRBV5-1,CASSLYREGLTDTQYF,TGCGCCAGCAGCTTGTACCGGGAGGGGCTCACAGATACGCAGTATTTT
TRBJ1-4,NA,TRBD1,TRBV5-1,CASSSRQGDGEKLFF,TGCGCCAGCAGCTCCCGACAGGGCGATGGTGAAAAACTGTTTTTT
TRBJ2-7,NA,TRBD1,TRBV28,CASSLRRRQGVTYEQYF,TGTGCCAGCAGTTTGCGTCGGCGACAGGGGGTTACCTACGAGCAGTACTTC
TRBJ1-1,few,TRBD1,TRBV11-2,CASSSYRQGEAFF,TGTGCCAGCAGCTCTTATCGACAGGGGGAAGCTTTCTTT
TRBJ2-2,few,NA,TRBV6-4,CASSEGADTGELFF,TGTGCCAGCAGTGAAGGGGCGGACACCGGGGAGCTGTTTTTT